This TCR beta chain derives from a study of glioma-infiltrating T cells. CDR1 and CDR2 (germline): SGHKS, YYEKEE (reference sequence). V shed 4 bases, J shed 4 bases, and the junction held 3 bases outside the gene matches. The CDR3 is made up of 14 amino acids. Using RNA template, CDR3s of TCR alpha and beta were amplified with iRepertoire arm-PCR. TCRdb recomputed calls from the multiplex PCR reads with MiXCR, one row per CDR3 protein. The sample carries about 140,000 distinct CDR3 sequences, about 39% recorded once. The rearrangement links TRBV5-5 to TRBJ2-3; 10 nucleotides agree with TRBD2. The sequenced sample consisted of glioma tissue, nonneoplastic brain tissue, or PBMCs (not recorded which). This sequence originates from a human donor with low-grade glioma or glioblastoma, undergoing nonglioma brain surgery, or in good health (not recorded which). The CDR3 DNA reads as TGTGCCAGCAGCAGCGGGGGGGCCGCAGATACGCAGTATTTT. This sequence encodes CASSSGGAADTQYF.